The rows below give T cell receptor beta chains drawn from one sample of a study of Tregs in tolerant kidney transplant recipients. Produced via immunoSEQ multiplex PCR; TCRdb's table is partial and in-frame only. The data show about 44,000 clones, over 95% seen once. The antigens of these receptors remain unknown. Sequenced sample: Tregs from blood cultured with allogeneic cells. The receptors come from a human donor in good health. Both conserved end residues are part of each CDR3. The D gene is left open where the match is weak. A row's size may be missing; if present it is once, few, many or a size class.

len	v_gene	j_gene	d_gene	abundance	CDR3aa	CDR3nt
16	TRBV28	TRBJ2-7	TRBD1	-	CASSFPDRGRLGEQYF	TGTGCCAGCAGTTTCCCCGACAGGGGGCGTCTAGGCGAGCAGTACTTC
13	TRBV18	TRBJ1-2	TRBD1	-	CASSTGLDYGYTF	TGTGCCAGCTCGACAGGGTTGGACTATGGCTACACCTTC
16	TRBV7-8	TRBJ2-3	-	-	CASSPRGGGNTDTQYF	TGTGCCAGCAGCCCCAGGGGTGGGGGGAACACAGATACGCAGTATTTT
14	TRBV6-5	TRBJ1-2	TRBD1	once	CASSSRDRGYGYTF	TGTGCCAGCAGTTCGAGGGACAGGGGGTATGGCTACACCTTC
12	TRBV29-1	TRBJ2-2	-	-	CSATPGTGELFF	TGCAGCGCCACACCGGGAACCGGGGAGCTGTTTTTT
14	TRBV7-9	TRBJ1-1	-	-	CASSPGRGGTETFF	TGTGCCAGCAGCCCAGGGAGGGGGGGCACTGAAACTTTCTTT
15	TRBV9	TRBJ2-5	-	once	CASSVLGSGQETQYF	TGTGCCAGCAGCGTATTGGGGTCAGGTCAAGAGACCCAGTACTTC
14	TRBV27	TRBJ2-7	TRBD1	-	CASSYRGASYEQYF	TGTGCCAGCAGTTACAGGGGGGCATCCTACGAGCAGTACTTC
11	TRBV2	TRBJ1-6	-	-	CASRTDSPLHF	TGTGCCAGCAGGACAGATTCACCCCTCCACTTT
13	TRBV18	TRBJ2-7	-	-	CASSPPGPGEQYF	TGTGCCAGCTCACCACCAGGGCCGGGCGAGCAGTACTTC
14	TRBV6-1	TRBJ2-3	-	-	CASSLQIRTDTQYF	TGTGCCAGCAGTCTACAAATTCGCACAGATACGCAGTATTTT
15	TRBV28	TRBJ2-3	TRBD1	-	CASSLKGQGRYTQYF	TGTGCCAGCAGTTTGAAAGGACAGGGAAGGTATACGCAGTATTTT
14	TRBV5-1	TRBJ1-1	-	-	CASSSWGLNTEAFF	TGCGCCAGCAGCTCATGGGGACTGAACACTGAAGCTTTCTTT
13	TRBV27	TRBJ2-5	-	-	CASSLRVQETQYF	TGTGCCAGCAGTTTAAGGGTTCAAGAGACCCAGTACTTC
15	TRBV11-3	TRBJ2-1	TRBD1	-	CASSLERTGTHEQFF	TGTGCCAGCAGCTTAGAACGGACAGGGACCCATGAGCAGTTCTTC
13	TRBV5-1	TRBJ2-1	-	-	CASSSVTDNEQFF	TGCGCCAGCAGCTCCGTTACCGACAATGAGCAGTTCTTC
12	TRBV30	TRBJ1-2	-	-	CAWSVYGYGYTF	TGTGCCTGGAGTGTATATGGCTATGGCTACACCTTC
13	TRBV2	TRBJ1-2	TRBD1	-	CASSEGTGYGYTF	TGTGCCAGCAGTGAAGGGACAGGGTATGGCTACACCTTC